This entry lists 15 T cell receptor beta chains sequenced from one sample in a study of PD-L1 blockade in urothelial cancer. The method was immunoSEQ multiplex PCR; TCRdb's version includes in-frame clones alone and lacks a portion of them. The profile shows some 77,000 clones, about nine tenths of them singletons. Sequencing used PBMCs, obtained around atezolizumab (anti-PD-L1) treatment. The receptors stem from a woman between 70 and 85 years old with urothelial cancer.

The chain couples TRBV29-1 to TRBJ1-2, with D unresolved. Trimming removed 6 bases at V and 3 bases at J, with 11 bases between. Germline lookup yields CDR1 SQVTM and CDR2 ANQGSEA. This CDR3 contains 12 residues. The CDR3 reads CSVGERDYGYTF. As DNA, the CDR3 is TGCAGCGTCGGGGAGAGAGACTATGGCTACACCTTC.

This clone was recorded only once. The chain joins TRBV18 to TRBJ2-3, with 15 bases fitting TRBD2. The V gene's germline CDR1 is KGHSH and CDR2 LQKENI. CDR3 size: 21 residues. Germline trimming cut 0 bases from V and 2 bases from J; bases unmatched to any gene: 12. For the CDR3, the DNA is TGTGCCAGCTCACCACCGTATAAGTTTGGACTAGCGGGAGGGCCCACAGATACGCAGTATTTT. Its translation is CASSPPYKFGLAGGPTDTQYF.

This chain joins TRBV7-9 and TRBJ1-2; 7 bases are shared with TRBD1. Germline V lookup: CDR1 SEHNR, CDR2 FQNEAQ (reference sequence). The CDR3 spans 15 residues. Trimming removed 1 base from V and 0 bases from J; junction bases left unmatched: 2. The CDR3 DNA follows: TGTGCCAGCAGCTTAGGGACAGGCTCTAACTATGGCTACACCTTC. This codes for CASSLGTGSNYGYTF.

V usage is TRBV30 and J usage is TRBJ2-1; TRBD1 aligns across 7 bases. J lost 7 bases, V lost 5 bases, and 11 bases had no gene match. Per the germline V gene, CDR1 is GTSNPN and CDR2 is SVGIG (reference sequence). The CDR3 sequence is 14 residues long. In DNA form, the CDR3 reads TGTGCCTGGGATCGACAGGGAGTCTATAATGAGCAGTTCTTC. It specifies CAWDRQGVYNEQFF. Full variable domain (missing parts from reference TRBV30 and TRBJ2-1): SQTIHQWPATLVQPVGSPLSLECTVEGTSNPNLYWYRQAAGRGLQLLFYSVGIGQISSEVPQNLSASRPQDRQFILSSKKLLLSDSGFYLCAWDRQGVYNEQFFGPGTRLTVL.

The J gene is TRBJ2-7, the V gene TRBV21-1; the table's D call, TRBD2, was not checked against the DNA. TRBV21-1 is classified as a pseudogene. CDR3 length: 16 residues. CDR3: CASSTRLAGCMYEQYF. The CDR3 DNA is TGTGCCAGCAGCACGCGGCTAGCGGGATGTATGTACGAGCAGTACTTC.

This chain links TRBV28 with TRBJ2-2; 10 nucleotides align to TRBD2. The V gene's germline CDR1 is MDHEN and CDR2 SYDVKM. CDR3 length: 16 amino acids. The V gene end was trimmed by 4 bases and the J gene end by 5 bases; junction bases not matched to a gene: 7. CDR3 in DNA: TGTGCCAGCAGTTGGTCCGGACTAGCGGAAACCGGGGAGCTGTTTTTT. Amino acids: CASSWSGLAETGELFF.

V is TRBV11-3 and J is TRBJ2-1; 7 bases line up with TRBD2. V trimming: 4 bases; J trimming: 7 bases; junction bases outside the gene matches: 7. The CDR3 has 14 residues. CDR1 is SGHNT, CDR2 YENEEA, per germline. As DNA, the CDR3 is TGTGCCAGCAGCTCGACCCGAGCGGGAAATGAGCAGTTCTTC. This codes for CASSSTRAGNEQFF.

The V and J genes are TRBV27 and TRBJ2-2; D uncertain. The germline V gene encodes CDR1 MNHEY and CDR2 SMNVEV (reference sequence). The length of the CDR3 is 15 residues. Trimming removed 2 bases from V and 1 base from J, with 8 bases in between. CDR3 amino acids: CASSLTIRNTGELFF. In DNA, the CDR3 is TGTGCCAGCAGTTTAACAATCCGGAACACCGGGGAGCTGTTTTTT.

DNA for the CDR3: TGTGCCAGCAGCCCCCCGCCAGGGGGACACTATGGCTACACCTTC. It is translated as CASSPPPGGHYGYTF. This chain joins TRBV9 and TRBJ1-2; 7 bases map to TRBD1. Germline-derived CDR1 and CDR2 are SGDLS and YYNGEE. CDR3 length equals 15 residues. V was clipped by 4 bases and J by 3 bases; unmatched bases: 9.

The chain has TRBV7-2 and TRBJ2-1; 7 bases are a match to TRBD2. CDR3 length equals 15 residues. The V gene end was trimmed by 3 bases and the J gene end by 7 bases; junction bases not matched to a gene: 9. Germline V lookup: CDR1 SGHTA, CDR2 FQGNSA. CDR3 loop: CASSLDSGTMNEQFF. In DNA form, the CDR3 reads TGTGCCAGCAGCTTGGACTCCGGGACTATGAATGAGCAGTTCTTC.

The CDR3 coding sequence is TGTGCCAGCGGCCAAGGGGGCCGGGGGAATGAAAAACTGTTTTTT. It specifies CASGQGGRGNEKLFF. The chain links TRBV11-2 to TRBJ1-4, with TRBD1 identical over 7 bases. Trimming removed 8 bases from V and 5 bases from J; junction bases left unmatched: 11. There are 15 residues in the CDR3. Germline CDR1 and CDR2: SGHAT and FQNNGV.

The V and J genes are TRBV27 and TRBJ1-5; the D is unclear. There are 15 residues in the CDR3. Trimming took off 2 bases at V and 1 base at J, with 9 bases between the two ends. Germline lookup yields CDR1 MNHEY and CDR2 SMNVEV (reference sequence). The CDR3 nucleotides read TGTGCCAGCAGTTTAGTGGCAGGCAGCAATCAGCCCCAGCATTTT. It encodes CASSLVAGSNQPQHF.

The chain employs TRBV6-6 and TRBJ1-4, with TRBD1 as a possible D gene (6 bases). V was pared by 0 bases and J by 8 bases, with 13 bases between. The germline gives CDR1 MNHNY, CDR2 SVGAGI (reference sequence). This CDR3 is 15 amino acids long. CDR3 coding DNA: TGTGCCAGCAGTTACTCGGGGGGGACAAACGAAAAACTGTTTTTT. Encoded protein: CASSYSGGTNEKLFF.

This clone showed up just once. This rearrangement joins TRBV9 to TRBJ1-5, with 7 positions matching TRBD1. The length of the CDR3 is 18 residues. V lost 3 bases and J lost 0; bases outside the gene matches: 12. Germline values: CDR1 SGDLS, CDR2 YYNGEE. CDR3 nucleotides: TGTGCCAGCAGCGGCCCCCGGGACAGACCCGTTAGCAATCAGCCCCAGCATTTT. This encodes CASSGPRDRPVSNQPQHF.

This clone was seen once. V is TRBV7-9 and J is TRBJ2-5, with TRBD1 matching 8 bases. The CDR3 has 17 residues. Per the germline V gene, CDR1 is SEHNR and CDR2 is FQNEAQ (reference sequence). V dropped 0 bases and J dropped 4; count of bases not matched to a gene: 10. CDR3 residues: CASSLAWGTGLPETQYF. CDR3 nucleotide sequence: TGTGCCAGCAGCTTAGCTTGGGGGACAGGACTCCCAGAGACCCAGTACTTC.